The clone carrying this TCR beta chain was recorded once. V was pared by 3 bases and J by 8 bases, with 6 bases of the junction left unmatched. Germline CDR1 SGHRS, CDR2 YFSETQ. The CDR3 is made up of 14 amino acids. This sample was taken from a study of shared clonotypes between healthy human individuals. Profiling relied on immunoSEQ multiplex PCR, and the TCRdb table lists in-frame clones only, not all of them. In the table there are under 2,000,000 clones, approximately 94% of which are singletons. Naive CD8 cells lacked CD45RO and underwent positive selection for CCR7, leaving out terminally differentiated effector memory CD45RA+ cells.

The sequenced material came from naive CD8+ T cells sorted from blood. The source of this sequence is a man aged 18 to 29 in good health. This chain uses TRBV5-1 with TRBJ2-1; 9 bases match TRBD2. The CDR3 DNA reads as TGCGCCAGCAGCTCCGGGACTAGCCTTTATGAGCAGTTCTTC. This encodes CASSSGTSLYEQFF.